What follows are 5 T cell receptor beta chains derived from one specimen sequenced in a study of T cell changes during pregnancy in multiple sclerosis. The repertoire was sequenced with immunoSEQ multiplex PCR; TCRdb's copy has only in-frame clones and lacks some. Here the sample spans 65,000 to 95,000 clones, over 85% being singletons. The sequencing used peripheral blood, collected in the second trimester of pregnancy. Receptors originate from a female donor in good health, enrolled as a control in a pregnancy study.

V gene TRBV5-5 combines with J gene TRBJ2-7, with 10 nucleotides matching TRBD1. The V and J ends lost 2 bases and 4 bases, in that order; junction bases with no gene match: 3. Germline V gene lookup returns CDR1 SGHKS and CDR2 YYEKEE (reference sequence). This CDR3 comprises 14 residues. The CDR3 here is CASSLPGQGYEQYF. The CDR3 nucleotides read TGTGCCAGCAGCTTACCGGGACAGGGGTACGAGCAGTACTTC.

The chain combines TRBV21-1 with TRBJ1-2. TRBV21-1 represents a pseudogene. This CDR3 region has 13 residues. The CDR3 here is CASGKARVYGYTF. In DNA, the CDR3 is TGTGCCAGCGGCAAAGCGAGGGTTTATGGCTACACCTTC.

The CDR3 loop reads CASSFTFTGLLQETQYF. The CDR3, as DNA: TGTGCCAGCAGCTTTACTTTTACGGGACTGCTTCAAGAGACCCAGTACTTC. The chain couples TRBV5-5 to TRBJ2-5; D is possibly TRBD2 (6 bases). The CDR3 spans 17 residues. V lost 2 bases, J lost 2 bases, and 19 bases lay in between. Per the germline V gene, CDR1 is SGHKS and CDR2 is YYEKEE (reference sequence).

This clone was picked up one time. This chain connects TRBV2 to TRBJ2-5, with D tentatively TRBD2 (6 bases). This CDR3 spans 15 amino acids. V gave up 3 bases and J gave up 5 bases, with 16 bases separating them. The germline CDR1 and CDR2 sequences are SNHLY and FYNNEI. The CDR3 protein is CASSDLLSGRETQYF. CDR3 nucleotides: TGTGCCAGCAGTGACCTCCTATCAGGGAGGGAGACCCAGTACTTC. The entire variable domain, with the rest obtained from reference TRBV2 and TRBJ2-5, is as follows: EPEVTQTPSHQVTQMGQEVILRCVPISNHLYFYWYRQILGQKVEFLVSFYNNEISEKSEIFDDQFSVERPDGSNFTLKIRSTKLEDSAMYFCASSDLLSGRETQYFGPGTRLLVL.

CDR3 in amino acids: CSVAGTWDTGELFF. The CDR3 DNA sequence: TGCAGCGTCGCCGGGACTTGGGACACCGGGGAGCTGTTTTTT. The J gene is TRBJ2-2, the V gene TRBV29-1, with D perhaps matching TRBD2 (6 bases). This CDR3 region has 14 residues. The germline V gene has CDR1 SQVTM and CDR2 ANQGSEA. Between the trimmed V and J ends, which lost 6 bases and 3 bases, there was a span of 14 bases.